This is a list of T cell receptor beta chains from one sample in a study of blood T cell repertoires in COVID-19. Repertoires were generated with immunoSEQ multiplex PCR, while TCRdb's copy carries only in-frame clones and drops some. The sample has roughly 180,000 clones; approximately 85% are singletons. Sequenced: peripheral blood. Every receptor here comes from a woman in her fifties or sixties with acute or convalescent COVID-19. Both conserved end residues are part of each CDR3. The order of the fields is V gene, CDR3 protein.

V gene: TRBV29-1
CDR3 protein: CSASGLAEAGSYEQYF

V gene: TRBV7-9
CDR3 protein: CASSKSGGLYNEQFF

V gene: TRBV6-5
CDR3 protein: CASTDRNSPLHF

V gene: TRBV7-9
CDR3 protein: CASSPEGNTEAFF

V gene: TRBV12-3/TRBV12-4
CDR3 protein: CASSYRGFGGYTF

V gene: TRBV12-3/TRBV12-4
CDR3 protein: CASSFRRAETQYF

V gene: TRBV19
CDR3 protein: CASSLVPGQGLIYGYTF

V gene: TRBV7-9
CDR3 protein: CASSFNREFSDGYTF

V gene: TRBV6-5
CDR3 protein: CASKQGWDTEAFF

V gene: TRBV14
CDR3 protein: CASSQGGRGPLSGTEAFF

V gene: TRBV2
CDR3 protein: CASSDGAPSTDTQYF

V gene: TRBV11-3
CDR3 protein: CASSLGPHLAGVFNEQFF

V gene: TRBV3-1/TRBV3-2
CDR3 protein: CASSQATSGRALGYEQYF

V gene: TRBV4-2
CDR3 protein: CASSHLRQLAPREQFF

V gene: TRBV11-2
CDR3 protein: CASSFGSSGYKNEQFF

V gene: TRBV7-9
CDR3 protein: CASSPLWREMTDTQYF

V gene: TRBV24-1
CDR3 protein: CATSDFSGTGDWETQYF

V gene: TRBV19
CDR3 protein: CASRVQGPRGLHTEAFF

V gene: TRBV6-5
CDR3 protein: CASSTGTVTDTQYF

V gene: TRBV24-1
CDR3 protein: CATSDSAGKNQPQHF

V gene: TRBV6-4
CDR3 protein: CASSASGRWTDTQYF

V gene: TRBV11-2
CDR3 protein: CASSFGGYGYTF

V gene: TRBV6-1
CDR3 protein: CASSEGGRGGQPQHF

V gene: TRBV5-4
CDR3 protein: CASRRIQGASYNEQFF

V gene: TRBV18
CDR3 protein: CASSPTADNYGYTF

V gene: TRBV29-1
CDR3 protein: CSVSSGMSSYNEQFF

V gene: TRBV19
CDR3 protein: CASSIGVARGETQYF